The present entry profiles one T cell receptor (beta chain) with its context. The antigen remains undetermined. This sample stems from a study of CD8 T cells in Susac syndrome. Study-level background: The sequenced Susac syndrome patients included six who had clinically active disease and about 8 who were in remission.

An input of about 0.5 to 1 ug of RNA was subjected to reverse transcription using random hexamers. TCRdb itself ran the immunoSEQ multiplex PCR reads through MiXCR, one entry per CDR3 protein. The sample lists 110,000 to 150,000 distinct CDR3 sequences, nearly 97% occurring once. J was trimmed by 4 bases and V by 0 bases; bases with no gene match: 1. The germline V gene encodes CDR1 LGHNA and CDR2 YNFKEQ. This CDR3 is built from 16 residues. General study points: The relatively small number of individuals in the TCR sequencing and HLA analysis was acknowledged by the study.

The J gene is TRBJ2-1, the V gene TRBV4-2; TRBD2 matches at 12 bases. Sequencing was performed on CD4+ T cells from PBMCs. The clonotype comes from a human donor with Susac syndrome. The CDR3: CASSQDTSGGYNEQFF. Here the CDR3 DNA reads TGTGCCAGCAGCCAAGATACTAGCGGGGGGTACAATGAGCAGTTCTTC.